These 12 T cell receptor beta chains were all obtained from the same sample, sequenced in a study of blood T cell repertoires in COVID-19. Produced via immunoSEQ multiplex PCR; TCRdb's table is partial and in-frame only. The sample lists about 230,000 clones, 83% occurring once. Sequencing was done on a sample of peripheral blood. All receptors come from a woman aged 70 to 79 with active or convalescent COVID-19.

Ten or more counts support this clone. The rearrangement links TRBV10-3 to TRBJ1-1; D may be TRBD1 (6 bases). The CDR3 has 14 residues. V dropped 6 bases and J dropped 1 base, with 12 bases sitting between them. In germline, CDR1 is ENHRY, CDR2 SYGVKD. The CDR3 here is CAISPGTTNTEAFF. The CDR3 DNA follows: TGTGCCATCAGCCCTGGGACAACGAACACTGAAGCTTTCTTT.

The chain is built from TRBV28 and TRBJ2-6; 10 nucleotides agree with TRBD1. V lost 7 bases to trimming and J lost 4 bases; unmatched junction nucleotides: 7. The germline CDR1 and CDR2 sequences are MDHEN and SYDVKM. This CDR3 has 16 amino acids. The CDR3 sequence is CASMGQGRFGANVLTF. CDR3 in DNA: TGTGCCAGCATGGGACAGGGGAGGTTCGGGGCCAACGTCCTGACTTTC.

This chain links TRBV5-1 with TRBJ1-2; 9 bases agree with TRBD1. CDR3 size: 16 residues. The V gene's germline CDR1 is SGHRS and CDR2 YFSETQ. With 4 bases clipped from V and 6 bases from J, the junction kept 13 bases outside the gene matches. This chain's CDR3 is CASSPVPGQGLNGYTF. CDR3 nucleotide sequence: TGCGCCAGCAGCCCCGTCCCGGGACAGGGTTTGAATGGCTACACCTTC.

V usage is TRBV2 and J usage is TRBJ1-2; D is possibly TRBD1 (6 bases). The germline V gene encodes CDR1 SNHLY and CDR2 FYNNEI. The CDR3 covers 14 residues. V was pared by 3 bases and J by 6 bases, with 14 bases between. CDR3 residues: CASSEEGGNDGYTF. CDR3 coding DNA: TGTGCCAGCAGTGAGGAAGGGGGAAATGATGGCTACACCTTC.

This rearrangement joins TRBV3-1 (or the pseudogene TRBV3-2) to TRBJ1-1, with a weak D call TRBD1 (5 bases). This CDR3 region has 15 residues. Germline CDR1 LGHDT, CDR2 YNNKEL (reference sequence). With 4 bases removed from V and 1 base from J, the gap between germline ends came to 13 bases. The DNA for the CDR3 is TGTGCCAGCAGCCCTCGAGCCGGGGGGAACACTGAAGCTTTCTTT. Amino acid sequence: CASSPRAGGNTEAFF.

The chain is built from TRBV9 and TRBJ2-7; 9 bases agree with TRBD1. Germline lookup yields CDR1 SGDLS and CDR2 YYNGEE. With V trimmed by 3 bases and J by 6 bases, 16 bases remained unmatched. The CDR3 is 17 amino acids. The CDR3 loop is CASSALIGAGQGSEQYF. Here the CDR3 DNA reads TGTGCCAGCAGCGCTCTCATCGGTGCGGGACAGGGAAGCGAGCAGTACTTC.

The chain has TRBV7-6 and TRBJ2-1; possible D gene TRBD1, 5 bases. V was clipped by 5 bases and J by 3 bases, with 8 bases between them. Per the germline V gene, CDR1 is SGHVS and CDR2 is FNYEAQ. CDR3 size: 13 residues. CDR3 residues: CASSRQIYNEQFF. The CDR3 bases are TGTGCCAGCAGCCGACAGATCTACAATGAGCAGTTCTTC.

The sample holds one count of this clone. The V gene is TRBV11-3, the J gene TRBJ2-3; D perhaps matches TRBD1 (6 bases). Looked up from germline, CDR1 is SGHNT and CDR2 is YENEEA. CDR3 length: 16 residues. V lost 5 bases and J 5 bases, leaving 20 bases between the germline ends. The CDR3 here is CASSPGVSVRIDTQYF. CDR3 DNA: TGTGCCAGCAGCCCAGGGGTATCCGTTCGGATAGATACGCAGTATTTT.

The chain couples TRBV4-2 to TRBJ2-7; possible D gene TRBD2, 6 bases. The ends were cut back, 3 bases at V and 4 bases at J, with 13 bases in the middle. This CDR3 contains 14 residues. The V gene's germline CDR1 is LGHNA and CDR2 YNFKEQ. CDR3 amino acids: CASSQGLPIYEQYF. The CDR3 coding sequence is TGTGCCAGCAGCCAGGGACTTCCTATATACGAGCAGTACTTC.

The genes are TRBV30 and TRBJ1-6; 8 bases fit TRBD1. Germline CDR1 reads GTSNPN; CDR2 reads SVGIG (reference sequence). The CDR3 consists of 13 residues. The J segment lost 8 bases and the V segment lost 3 bases, leaving 3 bases of the junction unmatched. The CDR3 sequence is CAWRLQGDSPLHF. CDR3 nucleotide sequence: TGTGCCTGGAGGTTACAGGGGGATTCACCCCTCCACTTT.

This clone has just one count. The chain uses TRBV30 and TRBJ1-2; TRBD1 matches 8 bases. The CDR3 has 14 residues. Germline V CDR1 and CDR2: GTSNPN, SVGIG (reference sequence). With V trimmed by 3 bases and J by 1 base, 4 bases remained unmatched. The chain's CDR3 is CAWRSGGINYGYTF. As DNA, the CDR3 is TGTGCCTGGAGATCAGGGGGCATTAACTATGGCTACACCTTC.

The rearrangement links TRBV11-3 to TRBJ1-5; D may be TRBD1 (5 bases). CDR1 is SGHNT, CDR2 YENEEA, per germline. The CDR3 length is 17 residues. Trimming shortened V by 5 bases and J by 3 bases, and 20 bases separated the two germline ends. The CDR3 loop is CASSMDGLWGSNQPQHF. The CDR3 DNA reads as TGTGCCAGCAGCATGGACGGGCTGTGGGGCTCCAATCAGCCCCAGCATTTT.